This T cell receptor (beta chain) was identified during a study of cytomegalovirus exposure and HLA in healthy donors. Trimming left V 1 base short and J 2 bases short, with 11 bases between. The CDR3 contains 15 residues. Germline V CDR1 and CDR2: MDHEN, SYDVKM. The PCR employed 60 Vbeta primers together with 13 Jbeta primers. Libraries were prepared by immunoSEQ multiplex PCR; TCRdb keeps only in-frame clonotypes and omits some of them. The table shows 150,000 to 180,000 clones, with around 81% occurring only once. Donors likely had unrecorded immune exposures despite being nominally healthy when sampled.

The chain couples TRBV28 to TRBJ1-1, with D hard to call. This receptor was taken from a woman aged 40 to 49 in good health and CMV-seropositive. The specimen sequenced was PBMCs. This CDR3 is CASSLLQIKNTEAFF. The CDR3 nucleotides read TGTGCCAGCAGTTTATTACAGATTAAAAACACTGAAGCTTTCTTT.